These T cell receptor beta chains were read from a single sample in a study of identical twins. Via MiXCR, TCRdb re-called the 5' RACE reads, giving one row per CDR3 protein. This table holds fewer than 350,000 distinct CDR3 sequences, approximately 8% found once. These data also formed part of another study, on yellow fever vaccine responses in identical twins.

Sequencing was carried out using memory (CD45RO+) T cells sorted from blood. The receptor source for this set is a young woman in good health. Both conserved end residues are part of each CDR3. The order of the fields is CDR3 DNA, CDR3 protein, clone size, D gene, J gene, V gene. D genes are given only for firm matches. Only some rows state a clone size, as once, few, many or a class for expanded clones.

TGTGCCAGCAGTGAACGAGGTGGGACAGGGAACTCTGGGGCCAACGTCCTGACTTTC,CASSERGGTGNSGANVLTF,.,TRBD1,TRBJ2-6,TRBV2
TGTGCCAGCACCCAGACCAAAGCGGGGGGCGCGAATTACGGCTACACCTTC,CASTQTKAGGANYGYTF,.,.,TRBJ1-2,TRBV21-1
TGCAGTGCTAGAGGTTTTAAGTCCAAACCTCTCTTC,CSARGFKSKPLF,many,.,TRBJ2-7,TRBV20-1
TGCAGTGCCAGTACGGATCTAGCGGGGGGTTTTACGGAGACCCAGTACTTC,CSASTDLAGGFTETQYF,.,TRBD2,TRBJ2-5,TRBV20-1
TGCAGTGCTAGAGATCCCATACTAGCGGGAGGCTCCTACAATGAGCAGTTCTTC,CSARDPILAGGSYNEQFF,.,TRBD2,TRBJ2-1,TRBV20-1
TGTGCCATCAGACCGGGACAGGGGGCCGATGAGCAGTTCTTC,CAIRPGQGADEQFF,many,TRBD1,TRBJ2-1,TRBV10-3
TGCGCCAGCAGCTTGTTCAGGGACAATGAGCAGTTCTTC,CASSLFRDNEQFF,many,.,TRBJ2-1,TRBV5-1
TGTGCCAGCAGCCCTCCGGTTGGCGGGAGAAACGAGCAGTACTTC,CASSPPVGGRNEQYF,many,TRBD2,TRBJ2-7,TRBV6-1
TGTGCCAGCAGCCTGGGACAGATCAGGTCACCCCTCCACTTT,CASSLGQIRSPLHF,many,TRBD1,TRBJ1-6,TRBV12-3/TRBV12-4
TGTGCCAGCAGCCAACGACAGGGGGGGAATTCACCCCTCCACTTT,CASSQRQGGNSPLHF,.,TRBD1,TRBJ1-6,TRBV7-2
TGCAGTGCTAACCGGGACGGCTCCTACGAGCAGTACTTC,CSANRDGSYEQYF,few,.,TRBJ2-7,TRBV20-1
TGTGCCAGCAGTTTAGGCCCACGGAACTATGGCTACACCTTC,CASSLGPRNYGYTF,many,.,TRBJ1-2,TRBV12-3/TRBV12-4
TGTGCCAGCAGTAGTCTAGCGGGGACCAACACCGGGGAGCTGTTTTTT,CASSSLAGTNTGELFF,few,TRBD2,TRBJ2-2,TRBV14
TGTGCCAGCAGCTTAGGGATGGGTGTTATTTCCTACGAGCAGTACTTC,CASSLGMGVISYEQYF,.,.,TRBJ2-7,TRBV7-9
TGTGCCAGCAGTGCTGATCCGTTGAACCGTCCCCCGAACACTGAAGCTTTCTTT,CASSADPLNRPPNTEAFF,.,.,TRBJ1-1,TRBV6-1
TGTGCCAGCAGCTCTAGGGGGGCAGATACGCAGTATTTT,CASSSRGADTQYF,.,.,TRBJ2-3,TRBV3-1
TGTGCCAGCAGCTCAAGCAGCCGGGCCGTCAGCTCCTACGAGCAGTACTTC,CASSSSSRAVSSYEQYF,.,.,TRBJ2-7,TRBV7-8
TGTGCCAGCAGCCGCGAGAGGGGCTCGAACACTGAAGCTTTCTTT,CASSRERGSNTEAFF,.,.,TRBJ1-1,TRBV4-2
TGCGCCAGCACCCCCGGGACAAAGAACACTGAAGCTTTCTTT,CASTPGTKNTEAFF,few,.,TRBJ1-1,TRBV12-3/TRBV12-4
TGTGCCAGCAGGAGGGTACTCGGGGAGCTGTTTTTT,CASRRVLGELFF,.,.,TRBJ2-2,TRBV6-1
TGCAGCGCCGGACACCTGAATCAGCCCCAGCATTTT,CSAGHLNQPQHF,many,.,TRBJ1-5,TRBV29-1
TGTGCCAGCAGTTTAGAGGCGGGAGGGGTCGCCGGGGAGCTGTTTTTT,CASSLEAGGVAGELFF,few,TRBD2,TRBJ2-2,TRBV28
TGTGCCAGCCGGCCAGGAGTTCAAGAGACCCAGTACTTC,CASRPGVQETQYF,.,.,TRBJ2-5,TRBV18
TGTGCTAGTGGAACCGGGACAGGGAGGGGCGAGCAGTACTTC,CASGTGTGRGEQYF,.,TRBD1,TRBJ2-7,TRBV12-5
TGTGCCAGCAGCGCGAGGGGACTAGCGGGAGGTCGTTATAAAGATGAGCAGTTCTTC,CASSARGLAGGRYKDEQFF,many,TRBD2,TRBJ2-1,TRBV7-6
TGTGCCAGCAGCCAAGATAACCGGGGAGGGATCACTTTCTTT,CASSQDNRGGITFF,few,.,TRBJ1-1,TRBV3-1